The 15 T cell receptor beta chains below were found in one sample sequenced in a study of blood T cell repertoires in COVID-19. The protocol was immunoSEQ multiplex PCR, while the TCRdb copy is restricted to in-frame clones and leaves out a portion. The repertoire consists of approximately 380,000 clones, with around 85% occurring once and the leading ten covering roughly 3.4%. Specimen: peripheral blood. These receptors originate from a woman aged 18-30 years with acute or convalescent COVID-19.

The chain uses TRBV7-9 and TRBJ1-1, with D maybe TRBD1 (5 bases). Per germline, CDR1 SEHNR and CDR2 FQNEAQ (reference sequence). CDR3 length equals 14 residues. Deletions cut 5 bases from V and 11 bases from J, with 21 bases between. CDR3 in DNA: TGTGCCAGCAGCCCGTCCGGGGGGGAATCGTATGCTTTCTTT. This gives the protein CASSPSGGESYAFF.

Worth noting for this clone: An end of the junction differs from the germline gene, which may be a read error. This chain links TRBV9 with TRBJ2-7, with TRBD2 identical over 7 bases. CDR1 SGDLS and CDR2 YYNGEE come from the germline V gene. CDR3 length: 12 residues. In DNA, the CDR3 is TGTGCCAGCAGCACCCCACGGACTAGTAGTGACTTC. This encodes CASSTPRTSSDF.

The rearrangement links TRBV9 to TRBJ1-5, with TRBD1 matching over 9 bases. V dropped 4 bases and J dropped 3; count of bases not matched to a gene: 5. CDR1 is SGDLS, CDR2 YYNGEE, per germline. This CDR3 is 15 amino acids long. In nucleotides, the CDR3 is TGTGCCAGCAGCCCAGGACAGGGGTTCAATCAGCCCCAGCATTTT. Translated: CASSPGQGFNQPQHF.

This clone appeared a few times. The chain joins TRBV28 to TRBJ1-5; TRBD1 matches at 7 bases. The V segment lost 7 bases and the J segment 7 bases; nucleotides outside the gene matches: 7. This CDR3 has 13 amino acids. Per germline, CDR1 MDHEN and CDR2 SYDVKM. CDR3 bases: TGTGCCAGCACGGGCAGGGGGGTCCAGCCCCAGCATTTT. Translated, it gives CASTGRGVQPQHF. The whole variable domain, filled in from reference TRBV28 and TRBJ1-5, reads DVKVTQSSRYLVKRTGEKVFLECVQDMDHENMFWYRQDPGLGLRLIYFSYDVKMKEKGDIPEGYSVSREKKERFSLILESASTNQTSMYLCASTGRGVQPQHFGDGTRLSIL.

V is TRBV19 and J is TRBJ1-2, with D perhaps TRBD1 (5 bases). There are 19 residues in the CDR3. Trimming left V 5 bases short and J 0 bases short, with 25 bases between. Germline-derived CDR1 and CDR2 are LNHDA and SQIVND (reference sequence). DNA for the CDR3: TGTGCCAGTAGTCCCTACGGGGACGGGAGACCAGAAGCTAACTATGGCTACACCTTC. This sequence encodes CASSPYGDGRPEANYGYTF.

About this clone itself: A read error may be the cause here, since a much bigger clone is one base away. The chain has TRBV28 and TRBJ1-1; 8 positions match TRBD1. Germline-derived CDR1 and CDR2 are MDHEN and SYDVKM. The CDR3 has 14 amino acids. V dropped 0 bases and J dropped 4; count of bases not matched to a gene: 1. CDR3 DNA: TGTGCCAGCAGTTTATGGGACAGGGTCACTGAAGCTTTCTTT. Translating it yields CASSLWDRVTEAFF.

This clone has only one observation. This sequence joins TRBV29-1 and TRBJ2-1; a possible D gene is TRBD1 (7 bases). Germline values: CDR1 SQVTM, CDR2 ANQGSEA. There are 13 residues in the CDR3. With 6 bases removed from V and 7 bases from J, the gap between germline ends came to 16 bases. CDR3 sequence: CSVDTSGGNEQFF. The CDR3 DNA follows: TGCAGCGTAGACACTTCAGGGGGGAATGAGCAGTTCTTC.

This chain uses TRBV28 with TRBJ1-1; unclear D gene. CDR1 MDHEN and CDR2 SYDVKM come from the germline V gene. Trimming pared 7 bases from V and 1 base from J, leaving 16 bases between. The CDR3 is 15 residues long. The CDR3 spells CASNPPRVGNTEAFF. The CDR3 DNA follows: TGTGCCAGCAACCCCCCTCGGGTAGGGAACACTGAAGCTTTCTTT.

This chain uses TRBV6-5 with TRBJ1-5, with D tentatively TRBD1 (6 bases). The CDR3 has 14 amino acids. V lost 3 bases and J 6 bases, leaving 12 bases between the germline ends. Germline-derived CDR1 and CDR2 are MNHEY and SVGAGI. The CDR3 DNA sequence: TGTGCCAGCAGTTATACAGGGATCGGTCAGCCCCAGCATTTT. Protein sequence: CASSYTGIGQPQHF.

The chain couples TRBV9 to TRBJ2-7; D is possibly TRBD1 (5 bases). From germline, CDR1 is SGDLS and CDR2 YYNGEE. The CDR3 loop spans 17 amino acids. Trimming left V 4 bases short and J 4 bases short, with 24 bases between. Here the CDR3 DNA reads TGTGCCAGCAGCACCCAACCCCAGGGTGGGTTAGGTTACGAGCAGTACTTC. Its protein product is CASSTQPQGGLGYEQYF.

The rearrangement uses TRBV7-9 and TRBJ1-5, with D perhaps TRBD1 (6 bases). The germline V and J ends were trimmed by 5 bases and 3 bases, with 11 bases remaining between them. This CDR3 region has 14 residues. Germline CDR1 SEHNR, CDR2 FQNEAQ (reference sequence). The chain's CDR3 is CASSAWDNNQPQHF. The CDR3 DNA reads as TGTGCCAGCAGCGCATGGGACAACAATCAGCCCCAGCATTTT.

CDR3 sequence (DNA): TGTGCCAGCAGCTTTTCGGGGGACGAGCAGTACTTC. Protein sequence: CASSFSGDEQYF. V is TRBV5-4 and J is TRBJ2-7; perhaps TRBD2 as D (6 bases). Trimming took off 2 bases at V and 5 bases at J, with 8 bases between the two ends. The CDR3 has 12 amino acids. Germline CDR1 reads SGHNT; CDR2 reads YYREEE (reference sequence).

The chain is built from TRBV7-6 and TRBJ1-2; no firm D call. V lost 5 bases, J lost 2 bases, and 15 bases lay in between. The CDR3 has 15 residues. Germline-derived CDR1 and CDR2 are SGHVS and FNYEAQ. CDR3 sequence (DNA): TGTGCCAGCAGCCCCGAAATAACAGTAAACTATGGCTACACCTTC. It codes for CASSPEITVNYGYTF.

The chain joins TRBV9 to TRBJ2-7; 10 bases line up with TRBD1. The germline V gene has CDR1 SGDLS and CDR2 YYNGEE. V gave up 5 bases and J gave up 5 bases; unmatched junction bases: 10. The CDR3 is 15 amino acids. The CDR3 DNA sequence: TGTGCCAGCAGTCCTAACCGGGACAGGGGCAACGAGCAGTACTTC. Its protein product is CASSPNRDRGNEQYF.

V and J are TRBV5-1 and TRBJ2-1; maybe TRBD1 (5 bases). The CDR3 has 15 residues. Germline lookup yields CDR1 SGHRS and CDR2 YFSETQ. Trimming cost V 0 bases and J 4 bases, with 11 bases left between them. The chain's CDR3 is CASSLGGALYNEQFF. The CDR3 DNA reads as TGCGCCAGCAGCTTGGGGGGCGCTTTGTACAATGAGCAGTTCTTC.